This TCR beta chain was recovered during a study of OX40 agonist ivuxolimab in advanced cancers. Study background: The dose-escalation cohort was roughly 83% male, with a mean age of 60 years, ranging about 23 to 90.

The assay was immunoSEQ multiplex PCR, and TCRdb's table has in-frame clones only and misses some. The sample consists of 100,000 to 140,000 clones, 85% to 95% of them appearing once. Trimming took 6 bases from V and 6 from J, leaving 11 bases between them. The length of the CDR3 is 13 residues. Germline CDR1 and CDR2: SGHTA and FQGTGA. The sequencing used CD4+ or CD8+ T cells sorted from blood, collected in a trial of the OX40 agonist ivuxolimab. This sequence was found in an adult with an advanced solid tumor such as melanoma, head and neck, liver or kidney cancer. The chain joins TRBV7-3 to TRBJ2-2; D uncertain. In DNA, the CDR3 is TGTGCCAGCAGACCCGGGTGGGCCGGGGAGCTGTTTTTT. Protein sequence: CASRPGWAGELFF.